This T cell receptor (beta chain) is drawn from a study of blood T cell repertoires in COVID-19. For the study at large: Acute and convalescent COVID-19 samples came from the United States, Italy and Spain. T cells, B-cell-depleted T cells, or PBMCs supplied cDNA or gDNA.

V dropped 7 bases and J dropped 4 bases, with 13 bases sitting between them. The germline gives CDR1 ENHRY, CDR2 SYGVKD. The CDR3 runs 13 residues. As handled by the study authors: Scientists estimated how many nucleated cells there were by amplifying reference gene primers. Sequencing was performed with immunoSEQ multiplex PCR; in TCRdb, only in-frame clones are kept and a portion is missing. That table furnishes V, J and clone size, whereas the DNA furnished D and trimming. The table shows 280,000 or so clones, with about 87% occurring only once. This chain links TRBV10-3 with TRBJ1-1, with D unresolved. Sequencing was done on a sample of peripheral blood. The source is a woman aged 30 to 39 who had recovered from COVID-19. In nucleotides, the CDR3 is TGTGCCATCACCCCCGAGATTGCCACTGAAGCTTTCTTT. Amino acids: CAITPEIATEAFF.